This T cell receptor beta chain was sequenced during a study of regulatory T cells in long-lasting Graves disease. Construction of the TCR beta libraries employed iRepertoire HTBI primers in conjunction with Arm-PCR of CDR3 regions. TCRdb processed the multiplex PCR reads anew with MiXCR; each CDR3 protein has one entry. The sample includes about 530,000 distinct CDR3 sequences, 15% to 20% of them seen just once. Notes on this clonotype: The antigen is not known.

The CDR3 sequence is 16 residues long. CDR1 KGHSH and CDR2 LQKENI come from the germline V gene. The V end was cut by 0 bases, the J end by 1 base, with 12 bases between. Findings and caveats of the study: Samples came from peripheral blood alone, without thyroid tissue. Relative to new patients (approximately 960), persistent patients exhibited greater sharing of public clonotypes (around 2,700).

Noted time point: newly diagnosed GD, antithyroid drugs for less than 3 months. Construction of the TCR library relied on RNA isolated from PBMCs. These same records also appear under a second study, on T cells in Graves' hyperthyroidism and ophthalmopathy. Turning to that study: Most thyroid clonotypes expanded above 0.001 were also detected in blood.

This sequence was found in a woman aged 35 to 60 with Graves disease. The chain carries TRBV18 and TRBJ1-1, with a tentative D call TRBD1 (5 bases). This specimen was peripheral blood mononuclear cells (PBMCs), taken at new diagnosis, from a patient treated with antithyroid drugs. CDR3: CASSPPIGGGNTEAFF. CDR3 in DNA: TGTGCCAGCTCACCACCTATCGGGGGGGGGAACACTGAAGCTTTCTTT.